Listed here are 20 T cell receptor beta chains from one sample, sequenced in a study of regulatory T cells in long-lasting Graves disease. Both iRepertoire HTBI primers and Arm-PCR of CDR3 regions were used to build the TCR beta libraries. TCRdb called the multiplex PCR reads again in MiXCR, with one record for every CDR3 protein. Of hundreds of thousands of distinct CDR3 sequences listed, around 12% were seen once; the top ten hold roughly 9.3%. Time point denoted: newly diagnosed GD, antithyroid drugs for less than 3 months. PBMCs were the source of the RNA used for TCR sequencing. The data also belong to a second study, concerning T cells in Graves' hyperthyroidism and ophthalmopathy.

This specimen was peripheral blood mononuclear cells (PBMCs), taken at new diagnosis, from a patient treated with antithyroid drugs. The receptors shown here come from a woman under 40 with Graves disease.

V gene TRBV3-1 combines with J gene TRBJ2-4; 9 nucleotides match TRBD2. CDR3 length: 13 residues. The germline V gene encodes CDR1 LGHDT and CDR2 YNNKEL (reference sequence). After removal of 4 bases from V and 12 bases from J, the junction contained 7 bases not matched to a gene. The DNA for the CDR3 is TGTGCCAGCAGCCCCGGGGGACTAGCTGGTCAGTACTTC. It is translated as CASSPGGLAGQYF.

This clonotype was seen repeatedly, ten times or more. This chain connects TRBV7-9 to TRBJ2-2; the D gene is possibly TRBD2 (5 bases). This CDR3 is built from 14 residues. Trimming took off 5 bases at V and 5 bases at J, with 12 bases between the two ends. Germline CDR1 SEHNR, CDR2 FQNEAQ (reference sequence). The CDR3: CASSRGLETGELFF. The CDR3 coding sequence is TGTGCCAGCAGCCGAGGACTTGAGACCGGGGAGCTGTTTTTT. Variable domain in full (rest from reference TRBV7-9 and TRBJ2-2): DTGVSQNPRHKITKRGQNVTFRCDPISEHNRLYWYRQTLGQGPEFLTYFQNEAQLEKSRLLSDRFSAERPKGSFSTLEIQRTEQGDSAMYLCASSRGLETGELFFGEGSRLTVL.

This clonotype was observed a few times. This rearrangement joins TRBV6-1 to TRBJ1-6; D unresolved. Germline assignment: CDR1 MNHNS and CDR2 SASEGT. V was trimmed by 8 bases and J by 0 bases, leaving 11 bases between them. The CDR3 has 15 amino acids. CDR3 DNA: TGTGCCAGCGGACCCAGGAGCTCCTATAATTCACCCCTCCACTTT. As protein: CASGPRSSYNSPLHF.

This clonotype was recorded at least ten times. The J gene is TRBJ2-1, the V gene TRBV24-1; 13 bases are a match to TRBD2. The germline V gene has CDR1 KGHDR and CDR2 SFDVKD. The CDR3 spans 18 residues. The J segment lost 0 bases and the V segment lost 1 base, leaving 2 bases of the junction unmatched. The CDR3 DNA is TGTGCCACCAGTGATTTCCGGACTAGCGGGAGCTCCTACAATGAGCAGTTCTTC. Translating it yields CATSDFRTSGSSYNEQFF.

The sample holds a few counts of this clonotype. The chain has TRBV10-2 and TRBJ1-6; D gene uncertain. Trimming left V 4 bases short and J 6 bases short, with 7 bases between. The germline V gene encodes CDR1 WSHSY and CDR2 SAAADI. CDR3 length: 13 residues. The CDR3 here is CASSVSGNSPLHF. CDR3 sequence (DNA): TGCGCCAGCAGTGTATCCGGTAATTCACCCCTCCACTTT.

The chain carries TRBV6-2 or TRBV6-3 and TRBJ1-5, with a weak D call TRBD1 (5 bases). V lost 6 bases, J lost 0 bases, and 18 bases lay in between. CDR1 and CDR2 (germline): MNHEY, SVGEGT. This CDR3 region has 17 residues. The CDR3 sequence: CASSYDILGTSNQPQHF. The CDR3 DNA reads TGTGCCAGCAGCTACGATATCCTTGGGACTAGCAATCAGCCCCAGCATTTT.

This clonotype was detected only a few times. The J gene is TRBJ2-2, the V gene TRBV13; 10 bases map to TRBD2. V shed 5 bases, J shed 6 bases, and the junction held 6 bases outside the gene matches. The length of the CDR3 is 15 residues. CDR1 is PRHDT and CDR2 is FYEKMQ in the germline V gene (reference sequence). CDR3 region: CASSPPSGRAGELFF. DNA of the CDR3: TGTGCCAGCAGCCCTCCGAGCGGGAGGGCCGGGGAGCTGTTTTTT.

This clonotype was detected only a few times. The chain is built from TRBV19 and TRBJ1-2, with a tentative D call TRBD1 (5 bases). This CDR3 contains 14 residues. Germline V CDR1 and CDR2: LNHDA, SQIVND (reference sequence). The V and J ends lost 4 bases and 6 bases respectively, with 15 bases between them. CDR3 region: CASSTAGLWDGYTF. Here the CDR3 DNA reads TGTGCCAGTAGTACCGCGGGACTATGGGATGGCTACACCTTC.

The chain joins TRBV24-1 to TRBJ1-2; D ambiguous. The CDR3 is 16 residues long. With 4 bases removed from V and 5 bases from J, the gap between germline ends came to 19 bases. Germline V gives CDR1 KGHDR, CDR2 SFDVKD. CDR3: CATSDSSVLNLYGYTF. The CDR3 nucleotides are TGTGCCACCAGTGACTCTTCGGTCTTGAACCTTTATGGCTACACCTTC.

Only a few counts were recorded for this clonotype. This may come from a read error, since a much larger clone is one base off. The chain carries TRBV2 and TRBJ1-1, with D maybe TRBD1 (6 bases). This CDR3 comprises 15 residues. Trimming removed 5 bases from V and 3 bases from J, with 16 bases in between. Germline lookup yields CDR1 SNHLY and CDR2 FYNNEI. The CDR3 here is CASSREQGSYTEAFF. The CDR3 DNA reads as TGTGCCAGCAGTCGGGAGCAGGGGTCGTACACTGAAGCTTTCTTT.

This clonotype was detected ten times or more. This rearrangement joins TRBV19 to TRBJ2-1; D might be TRBD1 (6 bases). CDR3 length: 15 residues. Trimming left V 3 bases short and J 0 bases short, with 9 bases between. In germline, CDR1 is LNHDA, CDR2 SQIVND (reference sequence). CDR3 DNA sequence: TGTGCCAGTAGTATTACAGGGAGCTCCTACAATGAGCAGTTCTTC. It encodes CASSITGSSYNEQFF.

CDR3 sequence: CASSSSTTSYNEQFF. CDR3 coding DNA: TGTGCCAGCAGCTCCTCAACTACGTCCTACAATGAGCAGTTCTTC. V and J are TRBV27 and TRBJ2-1; D is undetermined. V lost 6 bases to trimming and J lost 1 base, with 13 bases between them. This CDR3 region has 15 residues. Germline-derived CDR1 and CDR2 are MNHEY and SMNVEV (reference sequence).

The chain employs TRBV5-4 and TRBJ1-1; D is ambiguous. Germline CDR1 SGHNT, CDR2 YYREEE (reference sequence). The CDR3 totals 14 residues. Trimming shortened V by 2 bases and J by 1 base, and 9 bases separated the two germline ends. For the CDR3, the DNA is TGTGCCAGCAGCTTCCCCGACGGGAACACTGAAGCTTTCTTT. Translation gives CASSFPDGNTEAFF.

This clonotype has a count of ten or more. The chain combines TRBV5-1 with TRBJ2-7; no firm D call. The CDR3 consists of 15 residues. CDR1 and CDR2 from the germline V gene are SGHRS and YFSETQ. Trimming took 2 bases from V and 2 from J, leaving 14 bases between them. CDR3 loop: CASSFTVGKTYEQYF. For the CDR3, the DNA is TGCGCCAGCAGCTTCACGGTGGGGAAAACCTACGAGCAGTACTTC.

This clonotype was counted many times. The CDR3, as DNA: TGTGCCAGCAGCCGGACTAGCGGGAGGCCCTCCTACGAGCAGTACTTC. This gives the protein CASSRTSGRPSYEQYF. The genes are TRBV7-8 and TRBJ2-7, with 14 positions matching TRBD2. From germline, CDR1 is SGHVS and CDR2 FQNEAQ. Trimming cost V 5 bases and J 0 bases; bases outside gene matches: 3. The CDR3 extends over 16 amino acids. Full variable domain (missing parts from reference TRBV7-8 and TRBJ2-7): GAGVSQSPRYKVAKRGQDVALRCDPISGHVSLFWYQQALGQGPEFLTYFQNEAQLDKSGLPSDRFFAERPEGSVSTLKIQRTQQEDSAVYLCASSRTSGRPSYEQYFGPGTRLTVT.

Details on this clonotype: A much bigger clone sits one base away, suggesting this may be a read error. CDR3 DNA sequence: TGTGCCATCTGGGACCGACGAACGGCTGAAGTTTTCTTT. It codes for CAIWDRRTAEVFF. The J gene is TRBJ2-3, the V gene TRBV10-3; D may correspond to TRBD1 or TRBD2 (5 bases each). CDR3 length: 13 residues. Per germline, CDR1 ENHRY and CDR2 SYGVKD.

This clonotype was found a few times. This chain's CDR3 is CATSSPDRKREGTRQETQYF. CDR3 nucleotides: TGTGCCACCAGCAGTCCTGATCGTAAGCGGGAGGGCACCCGACAAGAGACCCAGTACTTC. The rearrangement uses TRBV15 and TRBJ2-5; 10 bases map to TRBD2. Germline lookup yields CDR1 LNHNV and CDR2 YYDKDF (reference sequence). With 3 bases clipped from V and 2 bases from J, the junction kept 18 bases outside the gene matches. The CDR3 covers 20 residues.

In its sample, this clonotype was seen many times. The chain couples TRBV27 to TRBJ2-2; 9 bases line up with TRBD2. Germline CDR1 is MNHEY and CDR2 is SMNVEV (reference sequence). Germline trimming cut 7 bases from V and 2 bases from J; bases unmatched to any gene: 8. CDR3 size: 16 residues. CDR3 residues: CASTPGLAGNTGELFF. The CDR3 DNA reads TGTGCCAGCACCCCCGGGCTAGCGGGAAACACCGGGGAGCTGTTTTTT.

There are many counts of this clonotype. The V and J genes are TRBV5-1 and TRBJ2-7; TRBD2 matches 8 bases. V lost 0 bases and J lost 2; bases outside the gene matches: 7. The germline V gene has CDR1 SGHRS and CDR2 YFSETQ. The CDR3 spans 16 residues. The DNA for the CDR3 is TGCGCCAGCAGCTTGGCCCCGACTAGCGCAACCTACGAGCAGTACTTC. Its translation is CASSLAPTSATYEQYF.

This chain joins TRBV20-1 and TRBJ2-1; 10 positions match TRBD2. Losses at the gene ends were 1 base for V and 1 base for J; bases not matched to a gene: 7. Germline CDR1 is DFQATT and CDR2 is SNEGSKA (reference sequence). The CDR3 spans 17 residues. As DNA, the CDR3 is TGCAGTGCTAGAGTATCTAGCGGGAGTTTGTCCTACAATGAGCAGTTCTTC. Protein: CSARVSSGSLSYNEQFF.